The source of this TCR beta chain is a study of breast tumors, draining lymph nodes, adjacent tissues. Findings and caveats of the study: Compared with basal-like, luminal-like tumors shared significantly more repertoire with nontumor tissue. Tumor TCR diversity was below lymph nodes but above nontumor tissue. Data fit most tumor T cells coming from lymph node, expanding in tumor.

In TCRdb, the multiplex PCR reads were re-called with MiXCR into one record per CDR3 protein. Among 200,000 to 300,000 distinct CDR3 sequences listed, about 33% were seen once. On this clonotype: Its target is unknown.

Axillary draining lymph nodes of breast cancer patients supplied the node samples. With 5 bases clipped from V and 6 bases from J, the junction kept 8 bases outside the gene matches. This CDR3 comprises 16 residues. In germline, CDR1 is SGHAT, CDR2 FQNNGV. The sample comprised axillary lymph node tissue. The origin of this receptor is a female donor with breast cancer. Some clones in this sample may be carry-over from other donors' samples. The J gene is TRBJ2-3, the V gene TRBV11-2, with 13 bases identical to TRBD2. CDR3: CASSPSTSGRWDTQYF. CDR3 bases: TGTGCCAGCAGCCCTTCGACTAGCGGGAGGTGGGATACGCAGTATTTT.